This T cell receptor beta chain was observed in a study of T-cell reconstitution after alpha-beta-depleted transplantation in children. Overall study results and limits: T-cell counts and diversity at one year following transplant were attributed mainly to newly produced T cells.

Using unique molecular identifiers, the investigators prepared the TCRbeta library. TCRdb ran MiXCR on the PCR reads and lists one entry per CDR3 protein. The sample comprises some 15,000 distinct CDR3 sequences, around 5.1% of which are singletons, and roughly 6.4% rests with the top ten. By sample fraction, this clonotype is medium-sized. The target antigen is unknown. With 4 bases clipped from V and 6 bases from J, the junction kept 5 bases outside the gene matches. CDR1 is SNHLY, CDR2 FYNNEI, per germline. The CDR3 consists of 14 residues. The TCR sequence derives from a boy younger than 18 with acute lymphoblastic leukemia, due to receive a stem cell transplant. This chain uses TRBV2 with TRBJ2-2; 7 bases are a match to TRBD1. The sequenced sample was PBMCs, obtained before TCRalphabeta/CD19-depleted stem cell transplant. The CDR3 protein is CASSGKTGSGELFF. CDR3 nucleotides: TGTGCCAGCAGTGGCAAGACAGGGTCCGGGGAGCTGTTTTTT.